The 16 T cell receptor beta chains given below trace back to one sample, sequenced in a study of T-cell reconstitution after alpha-beta-depleted transplantation in children. Preparation of the TCRbeta library was carried out with unique molecular identifiers. In TCRdb, the PCR reads were re-called with MiXCR into one record per CDR3 protein. The data show 600,000 to 800,000 distinct CDR3 sequences, around 13% seen once. Source: PBMCs, taken before TCRalphabeta/CD19-depleted stem cell transplant. All receptors come from a girl aged 2-10 years with congenital amegakaryocytic thrombocytopenia, due to receive a stem cell transplant.

The table lists this clonotype with many counts. The V and J genes are TRBV7-9 and TRBJ2-5; D perhaps matches TRBD1 (5 bases). Germline values: CDR1 SEHNR, CDR2 FQNEAQ (reference sequence). V lost 0 bases and J 1 base, leaving 9 bases between the germline ends. The CDR3 loop spans 15 amino acids. The CDR3 here is CASSLADRFQETQYF. CDR3 bases: TGTGCCAGCAGCTTAGCAGACAGATTCCAAGAGACCCAGTACTTC.

This clonotype has a handful of counts. The chain carries TRBV7-9 and TRBJ1-1, with D unresolved. Germline loops: CDR1 SEHNR, CDR2 FQNEAQ (reference sequence). V dropped 1 base and J dropped 6 bases, with 3 bases sitting between them. This CDR3 is built from 11 residues. CDR3 coding DNA: TGTGCCAGCAGCTTAGAGGCTGAAGCTTTCTTT. This encodes CASSLEAEAFF. Full variable domain (rest looked up from reference TRBV7-9 and TRBJ1-1): DTGVSQNPRHKITKRGQNVTFRCDPISEHNRLYWYRQTLGQGPEFLTYFQNEAQLEKSRLLSDRFSAERPKGSFSTLEIQRTEQGDSAMYLCASSLEAEAFFGQGTRLTVV.

This clonotype was seen at least ten times. The chain recombines TRBV10-3 with TRBJ2-7; 11 bases align to TRBD1. CDR1 and CDR2 from the germline V gene are ENHRY and SYGVKD. V lost 6 bases, J lost 5 bases, and 6 bases stayed unmatched. The CDR3 totals 14 residues. The CDR3 spells CAIRRTGGKDEQYF. CDR3 DNA sequence: TGTGCCATCAGGAGGACAGGGGGCAAGGACGAGCAGTACTTC.

The genes are TRBV15 and TRBJ2-3; 9 bases line up with TRBD2. CDR1 is LNHNV, CDR2 YYDKDF, per germline (reference sequence). This CDR3 has 15 amino acids. V shed 3 bases, J shed 2 bases, and the junction held 3 bases outside the gene matches. The DNA of the CDR3 is TGTGCCACCAGCAGGAGACTAGCGGACACAGATACGCAGTATTTT. Protein: CATSRRLADTDTQYF.

V is TRBV28 and J is TRBJ1-4; D is unresolved. This CDR3 region has 11 residues. V was cut by 0 bases and J by 11 bases, with 4 bases left in between. CDR1 and CDR2 (germline): MDHEN, SYDVKM. The CDR3 sequence is CASSLWDKLFF. CDR3 DNA: TGTGCCAGCAGTTTATGGGACAAACTGTTTTTT.

This clonotype was recorded at least ten times. The chain joins TRBV5-1 to TRBJ2-1, with D perhaps matching TRBD2 (5 bases). Trimming cost V 0 bases and J 10 bases, with 14 bases left between them. Germline CDR1 SGHRS, CDR2 YFSETQ. The CDR3 spans 14 residues. This CDR3 reads CASSLVHTSNEQFF. CDR3 sequence (DNA): TGCGCCAGCAGCTTGGTCCATACTAGTAACGAGCAGTTCTTC.

V usage is TRBV7-8 and J usage is TRBJ2-1; no definite D call. V shed 5 bases and J shed 6 bases, with 23 bases lying between them. This CDR3 has 17 residues. Looked up from germline, CDR1 is SGHVS and CDR2 is FQNEAQ. The CDR3 DNA is TGTGCCAGCAGCCCCATGATGGGCCTGGGCCCTCTCAATGAGCAGTTCTTC. Translating it yields CASSPMMGLGPLNEQFF.

This clonotype was detected ten times or more. This rearrangement joins TRBV12-3 or TRBV12-4 to TRBJ2-2; D unresolved. CDR3 length: 13 amino acids. V lost 2 bases and J 4 bases, leaving 5 bases between the germline ends. Here the CDR3 reads CASSLKVTGELFF. CDR3 coding DNA: TGTGCCAGCAGTTTAAAGGTCACCGGGGAGCTGTTTTTT.

This clonotype was counted ten times or more. This rearrangement joins TRBV12-3 or TRBV12-4 to TRBJ1-3; D might be TRBD1 (5 bases). The V end lost 8 bases, the J end lost 3 bases, and 14 bases lay between the germline ends. The CDR3 runs to 14 residues. In DNA, the CDR3 is TGTGCCAGCTCGTCAGGGCCCGTTGGAAACACCATATATTTT. Translated, it gives CASSSGPVGNTIYF.

This clonotype was observed at least ten times. The CDR3 DNA follows: TGTGCCAGCAGCCAAGAGTTTACCGGGGAGCTGTTTTTT. This codes for CASSQEFTGELFF. The chain is built from TRBV3-1 and TRBJ2-2; D is unclear. This CDR3 spans 13 amino acids. The V gene's germline CDR1 is LGHDT and CDR2 YNNKEL (reference sequence). Trimming left V 0 bases short and J 5 bases short, with 4 bases between. The full variable domain, in which reference TRBV3-1 and TRBJ2-2 provide the parts outside the CDR3, is DTAVSQTPKYLVTQMGNDKSIKCEQNLGHDTMYWYKQDSKKFLKIMFSYNNKELIINETVPNRFSPKSPDKAHLNLHINSLELGDSAVYFCASSQEFTGELFFGEGSRLTVL.

The chain is built from TRBV7-2 and TRBJ1-2; D unclear. Per the germline V gene, CDR1 is SGHTA and CDR2 is FQGNSA. The CDR3 consists of 15 residues. Trimming removed 1 base from V and 3 bases from J, with 12 bases in between. The CDR3 region is CASSLEGLGHYGYTF. CDR3 coding DNA: TGTGCCAGCAGCTTAGAAGGTCTGGGCCACTATGGCTACACCTTC.

Turning to this clonotype: One junction end does not reproduce the germline sequence, and a read error may be involved. This chain connects TRBV20-1 to TRBJ2-1; possible D gene TRBD2, 5 bases. The CDR3 runs to 14 residues. Germline CDR1 and CDR2: DFQATT and SNEGSKA (reference sequence). The CDR3 is CSTSRAGLYNEQFF. In nucleotides, the CDR3 is TGCAGTACTAGTCGCGCGGGTCTCTACAATGAGCAGTTCTTC.

This clonotype has ten or more counts. This rearrangement joins TRBV27 to TRBJ2-7, with D hard to call. The CDR3 has 13 amino acids. Trimming stripped 2 bases from V and 2 bases from J, with 7 bases between. From germline, CDR1 is MNHEY and CDR2 SMNVEV (reference sequence). In DNA form, the CDR3 reads TGTGCCAGCAGTTTAGCTGATACCTACGAGCAGTACTTC. It translates to CASSLADTYEQYF.

This clonotype was recorded many times. This chain joins TRBV4-2 and TRBJ2-1; 10 bases align to TRBD2. The J segment lost 0 bases and the V segment lost 1 base, leaving 3 bases of the junction unmatched. The CDR3 consists of 17 residues. CDR1 is LGHNA and CDR2 is YNFKEQ in the germline V gene. The CDR3 coding sequence is TGTGCCAGCAGCCAAGCACCTAGCGGGAGCTCCTACAATGAGCAGTTCTTC. It is translated as CASSQAPSGSSYNEQFF.

The chain carries TRBV6-1 and TRBJ2-7; D call uncertain. Germline V gene sequence: CDR1 MNHNS, CDR2 SASEGT. V lost 6 bases, J lost 0 bases, and 3 bases lay in between. This CDR3 has 11 residues. The CDR3 region is CASRRSYEQYF. The CDR3 DNA sequence: TGTGCCAGCAGGCGCTCCTACGAGCAGTACTTC.

The genes are TRBV5-1 and TRBJ2-1; 8 nucleotides align to TRBD2. Germline V lookup: CDR1 SGHRS, CDR2 YFSETQ. V lost 2 bases to trimming and J lost 5 bases; unmatched junction nucleotides: 12. The CDR3 extends over 17 amino acids. The CDR3 DNA sequence: TGCGCCAGCAGCTTCCGGACTAGCTCCCCGAGTAACAATGAGCAGTTCTTC. It is translated as CASSFRTSSPSNNEQFF.